One sample yielded the 5 T cell receptor beta chains listed below, sequenced in a study of shared clonotypes between healthy human individuals. The data were produced by immunoSEQ multiplex PCR, yet TCRdb's version contains in-frame clones alone and is incomplete. This table has about 1.1 million clones, about 84% appearing once. The sample was memory CD4+ T cells from PBMCs. Subset described: CD45RA-negative fraction. The receptors derive from a man aged 18 to 29 in good health. Some clones in this sample may be carry-over from other donors' samples.

This clone was observed at least ten times. The CDR3 coding sequence is TGTGCCAGCAGGACGGGACAGACTTCTGGGGCCAACGTCCTGACTTTC. Translation: CASRTGQTSGANVLTF. V is TRBV27 and J is TRBJ2-6, with TRBD1 matching 7 bases. The germline V gene encodes CDR1 MNHEY and CDR2 SMNVEV (reference sequence). The CDR3 runs to 16 residues. V was clipped by 6 bases and J by 1 base; unmatched bases: 6.

J is TRBJ2-5 and V is TRBV6-6, with D uncertain. The J call may not be correct, given that the DNA end is closer to TRBJ2-7. The germline V gene has CDR1 MNHNY and CDR2 SVGAGI (reference sequence). The length of the CDR3 is 14 residues. CDR3 region: CASSYSIGNYEQYF. CDR3 coding DNA: TGTGCCAGCAGTTACTCGATCGGCAACTACGAGCAGTACTTC.

The chain is built from TRBV6-1 and TRBJ1-2; D uncertain. The CDR3 runs 12 residues. Germline-derived CDR1 and CDR2 are MNHNS and SASEGT. V gave up 5 bases and J gave up 9 bases, with 13 bases separating them. CDR3 nucleotides: TGTGCCAGCAGTCCTACGACCCCCCGCTACACCTTC. This sequence encodes CASSPTTPRYTF.

Note on this clone: The junction and the germline gene differ at one end; a read error may be behind it. The identical CDR3 is also encoded by other nucleotide sequences in the sample. This sequence joins TRBV5-1 and TRBJ2-3; tentatively, D is TRBD2 (6 bases). Germline values: CDR1 SGHRS, CDR2 YFSETQ. The CDR3 extends over 12 amino acids. CDR3 region: CASSLGGDTQYF. The CDR3 DNA sequence: TGCGCCAGCAGTTTGGGGGGAGATACGCAGTATTTT.

This sequence joins TRBV30 and TRBJ2-2; D remains ambiguous. The V gene's germline CDR1 is GTSNPN and CDR2 SVGIG (reference sequence). The CDR3 is 14 residues long. With 2 bases removed from V and 2 bases from J, the gap between germline ends came to 9 bases. CDR3: CAWSSPANTGELFF. Here the CDR3 DNA reads TGTGCCTGGAGTTCGCCCGCTAACACCGGGGAGCTGTTTTTT. Based on the CDR3 plus reference TRBV30 and TRBJ2-2, the full variable domain is SQTIHQWPATLVQPVGSPLSLECTVEGTSNPNLYWYRQAAGRGLQLLFYSVGIGQISSEVPQNLSASRPQDRQFILSSKKLLLSDSGFYLCAWSSPANTGELFFGEGSRLTVL.